This T cell receptor (beta chain) was sequenced in a study of cytomegalovirus exposure and HLA in healthy donors. Regarding the study as a whole: Listed as cytomegalovirus-associated were 164 TCR beta chains. Testing in vitro showed three CMV-associated chains specific for CMV antigens.

Details on this clone: Its specificity is unknown.

Using immunoSEQ multiplex PCR, the repertoire was profiled, and TCRdb retains in-frame clones only, with some absent. The sample holds hundreds of thousands of clones; roughly 89% are singletons and the top ten take roughly 0.75%. V was clipped by 5 bases and J by 3 bases, with 8 bases between them. The CDR3 sequence is 12 residues long. Germline V gives CDR1 MDHEN, CDR2 SYDVKM. The receptor's source is a woman under 30 in good health and CMV-seronegative. This chain links TRBV28 with TRBJ2-7, with D perhaps matching TRBD1 (6 bases). The sample taken for sequencing was PBMCs. CDR3 DNA: TGTGCCAGCAGTCGACAGGACTACGAGCAGTACTTC. Translation gives CASSRQDYEQYF.